The present T cell receptor (beta chain) was sequenced within a study of identical twins. Study conclusions and caveats: Cord blood beta clonotypes present at high abundance carried fewer insertions; no such pattern appeared in memory repertoires.

A remark on this clonotype: Its antigen is not known.

Template switching added a universal primer site; cDNA carried unique molecular identifiers. TCRdb re-called the 5' RACE reads with MiXCR, one entry per CDR3 protein. The data contain more than 400,000 distinct CDR3 sequences, over 12% of them singletons. These sequences were also reported in another study, on yellow fever vaccine responses in identical twins.

This clonotype originated in a woman younger than 35 in good health. Sequenced material: CD4+ T cells sorted from blood.

The DNA of the CDR3 is TGTGCCAGCAGCCCTCAGAATGGCTACACCTTC. It codes for CASSPQNGYTF. J is TRBJ1-2 and V is TRBV7-9, with unresolved D. CDR3 length: 11 residues. The V gene's germline CDR1 is SEHNR and CDR2 FQNEAQ (reference sequence). Trimming cost V 5 bases and J 6 bases, with 7 bases left between them.